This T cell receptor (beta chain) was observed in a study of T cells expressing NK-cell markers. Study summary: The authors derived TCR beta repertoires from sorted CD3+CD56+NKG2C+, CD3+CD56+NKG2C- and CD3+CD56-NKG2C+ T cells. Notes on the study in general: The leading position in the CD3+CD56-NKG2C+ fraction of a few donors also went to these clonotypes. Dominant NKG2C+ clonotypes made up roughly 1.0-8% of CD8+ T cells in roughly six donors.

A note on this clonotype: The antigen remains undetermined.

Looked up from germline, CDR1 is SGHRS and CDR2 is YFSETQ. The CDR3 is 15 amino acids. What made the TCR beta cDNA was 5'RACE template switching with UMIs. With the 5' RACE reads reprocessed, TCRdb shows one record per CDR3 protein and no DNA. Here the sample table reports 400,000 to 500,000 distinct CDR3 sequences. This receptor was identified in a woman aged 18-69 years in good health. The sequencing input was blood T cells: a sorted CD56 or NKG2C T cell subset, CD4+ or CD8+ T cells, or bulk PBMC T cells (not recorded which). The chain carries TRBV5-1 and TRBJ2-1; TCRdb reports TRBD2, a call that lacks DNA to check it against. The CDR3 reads CASSGLAGARDEQFF.